These 27 T cell receptor beta chains came from one sample sequenced in a study of cytomegalovirus exposure and HLA in healthy donors (dated by TCRdb to between 2016 and 2019). Receptor libraries were prepared by the immunoSEQ multiplex PCR assay. The multiplex PCR relied on a mix of 60 forward primers for TCR Vbeta segments and 13 reverse primers for TCR Jbeta segments. Held by TCRdb, this immuneACCESS table contains in-frame sequences only and omits some clones. Under half of the omission traces to an unresolved V gene where checked; the cause of the rest is unknown. The sample has about 130,000 clones on record, approximately 74% of them singletons. The biggest ten clones account for approximately 7.8% of the sample. The sample consisted of PBMCs. The receptors were gathered from a male donor in good health and CMV-seronegative.

The chain employs TRBV7-9 and TRBJ1-1; 11 bases line up with TRBD1. This CDR3 has 17 amino acids. CDR1 is SEHNR and CDR2 is FQNEAQ in the germline V gene (reference sequence). The junction had 8 bases not matched to a gene; V was cut back by 5 bases and J by 0 bases. CDR3 nucleotide sequence: TGTGCCAGCAGCCCGGACAGGGGGCAGGGGGTGAACACTGAAGCTTTCTTT. It specifies CASSPDRGQGVNTEAFF.

V is TRBV25-1 and J is TRBJ2-6, with unresolved D. The CDR3 totals 15 residues. V was trimmed by 0 bases and J by 2 bases, leaving 5 bases between them. Per the germline V gene, CDR1 is MGHDK and CDR2 is SYGVNS. Written as DNA, the CDR3 is TGTGCCAGCAGTGAATATTCCGCTGGGGCCAACGTCCTGACTTTC. Translated, it gives CASSEYSAGANVLTF.

This chain connects TRBV19 to TRBJ2-7; TRBD1 agrees at 9 bases. The CDR3 has 14 amino acids. Unmatched junction bases numbered 8, after V lost 8 bases and J lost 3 bases. The germline V gene has CDR1 LNHDA and CDR2 SQIVND (reference sequence). The CDR3 reads CASSDGGQGYEQYF. CDR3 bases: TGTGCCAGTTCGGATGGGGGACAGGGCTACGAGCAGTACTTC.

Note on this clone: The same CDR3 arises from other DNA sequences in this sample as well. The chain uses TRBV18 and TRBJ2-5, with D uncertain. The CDR3 extends over 13 amino acids. Trimming took off 2 bases at V and 2 bases at J, with 6 bases between the two ends. The germline CDR1 and CDR2 sequences are KGHSH and LQKENI. The CDR3 DNA sequence: TGTGCCAGCTCACCAGGGCATCAAGAGACCCAGTACTTC. This translates into CASSPGHQETQYF. The full variable domain, in which reference TRBV18 and TRBJ2-5 provide the parts outside the CDR3, is NAGVMQNPRHLVRRRGQEARLRCSPMKGHSHVYWYRQLPEEGLKFMVYLQKENIIDESGMPKERFSAEFPKEGPSILRIQQVVRGDSAAYFCASSPGHQETQYFGPGTRLLVL.

J is TRBJ1-5 and V is TRBV9, with 9 positions matching TRBD1. CDR1 is SGDLS and CDR2 is YYNGEE in the germline V gene. The CDR3 has 14 residues. V shed 5 bases, J shed 5 bases, and the junction held 5 bases outside the gene matches. CDR3 sequence reads: CASSPRQGDQPQHF. CDR3 bases: TGTGCCAGCAGTCCTAGACAGGGGGATCAGCCCCAGCATTTT. The full variable domain, completed using reference TRBV9 and TRBJ1-5, is DSGVTQTPKHLITATGQRVTLRCSPRSGDLSVYWYQQSLDQGLQFLIQYYNGEERAKGNILERFSAQQFPDLHSELNLSSLELGDSALYFCASSPRQGDQPQHFGDGTRLSIL.

V gene TRBV9 combines with J gene TRBJ1-6, with D unresolved. The CDR3 is made up of 15 amino acids. Germline V gene lookup returns CDR1 SGDLS and CDR2 YYNGEE. Between the trimmed V and J ends, which lost 0 bases and 7 bases, there was a span of 11 bases. CDR3 loop: CASSVEDGGNSPLHF. CDR3 bases: TGTGCCAGCAGCGTAGAGGACGGAGGCAATTCACCCCTCCACTTT.

The chain combines TRBV9 with TRBJ2-2, with no clear D. CDR3 length: 13 residues. With 4 bases removed from V and 3 bases from J, the gap between germline ends came to 7 bases. CDR1 and CDR2 from the germline V gene are SGDLS and YYNGEE. For the CDR3, the DNA is TGTGCCAGCAGCCCCCGGTACACCGGGGAGCTGTTTTTT. Translating it yields CASSPRYTGELFF. Full variable domain (missing parts from reference TRBV9 and TRBJ2-2): DSGVTQTPKHLITATGQRVTLRCSPRSGDLSVYWYQQSLDQGLQFLIQYYNGEERAKGNILERFSAQQFPDLHSELNLSSLELGDSALYFCASSPRYTGELFFGEGSRLTVL.

The chain has TRBV9 and TRBJ2-7; D is possibly TRBD2 (6 bases). V was shortened by 3 bases and J by 2 bases, with 18 bases between the two germline ends. The germline gives CDR1 SGDLS, CDR2 YYNGEE. The CDR3 runs 16 residues. The CDR3, as DNA: TGTGCCAGCAGCGCGGGATTTTTACCGGGGGCCTACGAGCAGTACTTC. Its translation is CASSAGFLPGAYEQYF.

The chain combines TRBV4-3 with TRBJ2-2; weak D call: TRBD2 (7 bases). CDR1 and CDR2 (germline): LGHNA, YSLEER. The CDR3 is 14 amino acids. V was pared by 10 bases and J by 7 bases, with 19 bases between. The CDR3 DNA reads as TGCGCCACCGGTCGAGGGGGGGTAGACGGGGAGCTGTTTTTT. Translating it yields CATGRGGVDGELFF.

The table lists this clone with a few counts. The J gene is TRBJ2-7, the V gene TRBV11-2, with 7 bases identical to TRBD2. The CDR3 loop spans 14 amino acids. Germline V lookup: CDR1 SGHAT, CDR2 FQNNGV. V was clipped by 4 bases and J by 5 bases; unmatched bases: 8. DNA of the CDR3: TGTGCCAGCAGCTCCCTCGCGGGAGTAAACGAGCAGTACTTC. Translated, it gives CASSSLAGVNEQYF. The variable domain in full, completed from reference TRBV11-2 and TRBJ2-7, reads EAGVAQSPRYKIIEKRQSVAFWCNPISGHATLYWYQQILGQGPKLLIQFQNNGVVDDSQLPKDRFSAERLKGVDSTLKIQPAKLEDSAVYLCASSSLAGVNEQYFGPGTRLTVT.

The V call is TRBV9, the J call TRBJ2-2; TRBD2 might be the D (5 bases). Germline loops: CDR1 SGDLS, CDR2 YYNGEE. This CDR3 spans 14 amino acids. The V gene lost 4 bases and the J gene lost 4 bases, with 11 bases spanning the gap. CDR3 nucleotides: TGTGCCAGCAGCCCAGCGGTGGGCACCGGGGAGCTGTTTTTT. The encoded protein is CASSPAVGTGELFF. The entire variable domain, with the rest obtained from reference TRBV9 and TRBJ2-2, is as follows: DSGVTQTPKHLITATGQRVTLRCSPRSGDLSVYWYQQSLDQGLQFLIQYYNGEERAKGNILERFSAQQFPDLHSELNLSSLELGDSALYFCASSPAVGTGELFFGEGSRLTVL.

V usage is TRBV12-5 and J usage is TRBJ1-1, with 9 bases fitting TRBD1. The CDR3 has 18 residues. Germline V gene data show CDR1 as LGHNT and CDR2 as FRNRAP. V lost 0 bases to trimming and J lost 1 base; unmatched junction nucleotides: 9. The CDR3 spells CASGLVQGDRDKNTEAFF. In nucleotides, the CDR3 is TGTGCTAGTGGTTTGGTACAAGGGGACAGGGATAAGAACACTGAAGCTTTCTTT.

This clone was seen only a few times. The rearrangement links TRBV9 to TRBJ2-1, with TRBD1 matching over 9 bases. Germline CDR1 reads SGDLS; CDR2 reads YYNGEE. V was clipped by 4 bases and J by 6 bases; unmatched bases: 5. The length of the CDR3 is 14 residues. DNA of the CDR3: TGTGCCAGCAGCTCCTGGACAGGGGTCAATGAGCAGTTCTTC. It yields the protein CASSSWTGVNEQFF.

The chain couples TRBV27 to TRBJ2-7, with a possible D match to TRBD2 (6 bases). Germline CDR1 reads MNHEY; CDR2 reads SMNVEV (reference sequence). Between the trimmed V and J ends, which lost 5 bases and 7 bases, there was a span of 12 bases. CDR3 length equals 12 residues. The CDR3 is CASSRDSLEQYF. In DNA, the CDR3 is TGTGCCAGCAGTCGGGACTCCCTGGAGCAGTACTTC.

The chain joins TRBV7-2 to TRBJ2-7; maybe TRBD2 (5 bases). The V gene lost 0 bases and the J gene lost 2 bases, with 14 bases spanning the gap. The CDR3 sequence is 16 residues long. Germline V gene data show CDR1 as SGHTA and CDR2 as FQGNSA. The CDR3 nucleotides read TGTGCCAGCAGCTTAGCTCCGTCCCTCGGGGCCTACGAGCAGTACTTC. Translation: CASSLAPSLGAYEQYF.

The rearrangement links TRBV13 to TRBJ2-7; 7 positions agree with TRBD1. The CDR3 runs 15 residues. Germline CDR1 reads PRHDT; CDR2 reads FYEKMQ (reference sequence). J lost 0 bases, V lost 0 bases, and 2 bases had no gene match. CDR3 DNA sequence: TGTGCCAGCAGCTTAGGCGGACAGGCCTCCTACGAGCAGTACTTC. This codes for CASSLGGQASYEQYF.

The chain employs TRBV7-3 and TRBJ2-5; 12 positions match TRBD2. The CDR3 spans 16 residues. After removal of 3 bases from V and 2 bases from J, the junction contained 4 bases not matched to a gene. Germline V gene sequence: CDR1 SGHTA, CDR2 FQGTGA. The CDR3 region is CASSLASGGGQETQYF. The CDR3 DNA reads TGTGCCAGCAGCTTGGCTAGCGGGGGGGGACAAGAGACCCAGTACTTC.

The chain combines TRBV5-4 with TRBJ2-7, with D maybe TRBD2 (7 bases). The germline V gene has CDR1 SGHNT and CDR2 YYREEE (reference sequence). CDR3 size: 17 residues. V dropped 0 bases and J dropped 0 bases, with 16 bases sitting between them. This CDR3 reads CASSLGGGAHSSYEQYF. The CDR3 nucleotides read TGTGCCAGCAGCTTGGGTGGGGGGGCCCACAGCTCCTACGAGCAGTACTTC.

This clone was counted between two and nine times. The chain joins TRBV4-2 to TRBJ2-2; TRBD1 aligns across 9 bases. Germline lookup yields CDR1 LGHNA and CDR2 YNFKEQ. V trimming: 2 bases; J trimming: 5 bases; junction bases outside the gene matches: 3. This CDR3 has 15 amino acids. In DNA, the CDR3 is TGTGCCAGCAGCCAAACCGGGACAGGGACCGGGGAGCTGTTTTTT. Amino acids: CASSQTGTGTGELFF.

This clone was seen a few times. V usage is TRBV7-3 and J usage is TRBJ2-7; TRBD2 aligns across 7 bases. V shed 5 bases, J shed 2 bases, and the junction held 12 bases outside the gene matches. CDR1 and CDR2 from the germline V gene are SGHTA and FQGTGA. The CDR3 sequence is 16 residues long. CDR3 nucleotides: TGTGCCAGCAGCCTCGGCCCTCTCCGGGGGGCCTACGAGCAGTACTTC. Translation: CASSLGPLRGAYEQYF. Looking up the rest from reference TRBV7-3 and TRBJ2-7 gives the full variable domain: GAGVSQTPSNKVTEKGKYVELRCDPISGHTALYWYRQSLGQGPEFLIYFQGTGAADDSGLPNDRFFAVRPEGSVSTLKIQRTERGDSAVYLCASSLGPLRGAYEQYFGPGTRLTVT.

V is TRBV10-3 and J is TRBJ2-5, with 11 bases identical to TRBD1. The CDR3 consists of 16 residues. The V segment lost 5 bases and the J segment 11 bases; nucleotides outside the gene matches: 16. The germline CDR1 and CDR2 sequences are ENHRY and SYGVKD. CDR3 sequence reads: CAISFPGTGGDLVQYF. The CDR3, as DNA: TGTGCCATCAGTTTTCCTGGGACAGGGGGTGACCTCGTGCAGTACTTC.

V is TRBV7-9 and J is TRBJ2-1; 7 bases agree with TRBD1. Germline CDR1 reads SEHNR; CDR2 reads FQNEAQ (reference sequence). CDR3 length: 15 residues. Unmatched junction bases numbered 6, after V lost 2 bases and J lost 5 bases. This CDR3 is CASSLQGVGDNEQFF. The CDR3 DNA reads TGTGCCAGCAGCTTACAGGGGGTAGGGGACAATGAGCAGTTCTTC.

This chain links TRBV5-1 with TRBJ2-7; tentatively, D is TRBD1 (6 bases). This CDR3 spans 16 amino acids. In germline, CDR1 is SGHRS, CDR2 YFSETQ. V lost 4 bases, J lost 5 bases, and 22 bases lay in between. The CDR3 region is CASSPRRSRTEDEQYF. The CDR3 nucleotides read TGCGCCAGCAGCCCTCGCCGCTCAAGGACAGAAGACGAGCAGTACTTC.

This chain joins TRBV2 and TRBJ1-2, with TRBD1 matching over 8 bases. The ends lost 5 bases at V and 8 bases at J; junction bases unmatched: 4. CDR1 is SNHLY and CDR2 is FYNNEI in the germline V gene. The CDR3 consists of 12 residues. CDR3 region: CASSPDRGGYTF. CDR3 nucleotide sequence: TGTGCCAGCAGTCCTGACAGGGGAGGCTACACCTTC.

CDR3 nucleotide sequence: TGTGCCAGCAGCCCACGACTAGCGGGGAGCTCCTACAATGAGCAGTTCTTC. Translated: CASSPRLAGSSYNEQFF. This chain joins TRBV7-8 and TRBJ2-1; 11 nucleotides align to TRBD2. This CDR3 is 17 amino acids long. The trim removed 5 bases at V and 0 bases at J, leaving 6 bases unmatched. Germline values: CDR1 SGHVS, CDR2 FQNEAQ.

This clone was recorded only once. The chain employs TRBV18 and TRBJ1-5, with 7 bases aligning to TRBD1. V lost 2 bases and J lost 3; bases outside the gene matches: 1. CDR1 and CDR2 from the germline V gene are KGHSH and LQKENI. The CDR3 sequence is 14 residues long. The CDR3 DNA is TGTGCCAGCTCACCAGACAGGGTCAATCAGCCCCAGCATTTT. Its translation: CASSPDRVNQPQHF.

The genes are TRBV28 and TRBJ2-5, with 7 bases identical to TRBD1. CDR1 and CDR2 from the germline V gene are MDHEN and SYDVKM. The length of the CDR3 is 12 residues. The V and J ends lost 10 bases and 4 bases, in that order; junction bases with no gene match: 6. The CDR3 sequence: CATVTGSETQYF. The CDR3 region has the DNA TGTGCCACCGTGACAGGGTCAGAGACCCAGTACTTC.